This T cell receptor (beta chain) stems from a study of T-cell memory formation after mild COVID-19. MiXCR, run by TCRdb on the 5' RACE reads, gives a single entry per CDR3 protein. Here the sample spans roughly 280,000 distinct CDR3 sequences, over 7% being singletons. Study findings and constraints: Day 15 to 85 contractors were CD4/CD8 balanced; later expanders leaned CD4+.

This clonotype was picked up many times. Its target is unknown. The CDR3 has 15 residues. The V and J ends lost 7 bases and 0 bases, in that order; junction bases with no gene match: 4. J is TRBJ2-3 and V is TRBV12-3 or TRBV12-4, with 10 bases identical to TRBD2. Sample: PBMCs or a T cell subset sorted from them (not recorded which). The clonotype originates from a man in his late teens or twenties who had mild COVID-19 (a few samples of this study predate the infection). Cell type and time point are not known. Here the CDR3 reads CASTSSGGSTDTQYF. The CDR3 DNA reads as TGTGCCAGCACCTCTAGCGGGGGAAGCACAGATACGCAGTATTTT.